This T cell receptor beta chain was recovered during a study of T cell responses to AZD1222 COVID-19 vaccine. Profiling relied on immunoSEQ multiplex PCR, and the TCRdb table lists in-frame clones only, not all of them. Here the sample spans 60,000 to 90,000 clones, about nine tenths being singletons. V was clipped by 5 bases and J by 2 bases, with 9 bases between them. The CDR3 is 13 amino acids. CDR1 and CDR2 from the germline V gene are LNHNV and YYDKDF (reference sequence). The source material was peripheral blood, sampled 28 days after the second AZD1222 dose. The chain carries TRBV15 and TRBJ1-2; weak D call: TRBD1 (5 bases). This TCR was recovered from an adult who received the AZD1222 COVID-19 vaccine. The CDR3 bases are TGTGCCACCAGCGGAGGGGCGAACTATGGCTACACCTTC. It specifies CATSGGANYGYTF.